Below, 31 T cell receptor beta chains from the same sample are listed, as sequenced in a study of blood T cells in healthy people across ages. The use of a sample-barcoded 5' primer and a J-beta primer mix characterized a second PCR of roughly 7 to 11 cycles. TCRdb processed the 5' RACE reads anew with MiXCR; each CDR3 protein has one entry. The repertoire holds about 1.4 million distinct CDR3 sequences, with approximately 63% as singletons. Sequenced material: blood. These receptors were taken from a man younger than 35 in good health.

CDR3 coding DNA: TGTGCCAGCAGTGACGGACTATCTCTCTACAATGAGCAGTTCTTC. This gives the protein CASSDGLSLYNEQFF. The chain has TRBV3-1 and TRBJ2-1; D perhaps matches TRBD2 (6 bases). Per the germline V gene, CDR1 is LGHDT and CDR2 is YNNKEL (reference sequence). The V and J ends lost 6 bases and 3 bases respectively, with 15 bases between them. CDR3 length: 15 amino acids.

This rearrangement joins TRBV7-9 to TRBJ2-7; weak D call: TRBD2 (6 bases). Germline values: CDR1 SEHNR, CDR2 FQNEAQ (reference sequence). V dropped 5 bases and J dropped 6 bases, with 14 bases sitting between them. The length of the CDR3 is 13 residues. DNA of the CDR3: TGTGCCAGCAGCCTATCCCCGGGGGTCGAGCAGTACTTC. As protein: CASSLSPGVEQYF. The full variable domain, in which reference TRBV7-9 and TRBJ2-7 provide the parts outside the CDR3, is DTGVSQNPRHKITKRGQNVTFRCDPISEHNRLYWYRQTLGQGPEFLTYFQNEAQLEKSRLLSDRFSAERPKGSFSTLEIQRTEQGDSAMYLCASSLSPGVEQYFGPGTRLTVT.

The chain couples TRBV3-1 to TRBJ1-1; 9 bases line up with TRBD1. The trim removed 6 bases at V and 0 bases at J, leaving 2 bases unmatched. This CDR3 comprises 14 residues. Germline CDR1 and CDR2: LGHDT and YNNKEL (reference sequence). The CDR3 nucleotides read TGTGCCAGCAGACAGGGGGCTGTGAACACTGAAGCTTTCTTT. The encoded protein is CASRQGAVNTEAFF.

V usage is TRBV12-3 or TRBV12-4 and J usage is TRBJ2-3; unclear D gene. The V end was cut by 6 bases, the J end by 0 bases, with 16 bases between. The CDR3 is 16 residues long. CDR3 in amino acids: CASRALKAFSTDTQYF. Here the CDR3 DNA reads TGTGCCAGCAGAGCACTTAAAGCTTTTAGCACAGATACGCAGTATTTT.

This clonotype came up a few times. V usage is TRBV29-1 and J usage is TRBJ1-5; no definite D call. The CDR3 consists of 13 residues. Germline V CDR1 and CDR2: SQVTM, ANQGSEA. Trimming removed 2 bases at V and 4 bases at J, with 9 bases between. CDR3 protein: CSVERRKNQPQHF. The CDR3 nucleotides are TGCAGCGTTGAAAGACGGAAAAATCAGCCCCAGCATTTT.

This clonotype has just a few counts. The chain joins TRBV29-1 to TRBJ2-7; D gene unclear. CDR1 SQVTM and CDR2 ANQGSEA come from the germline V gene. The germline V and J ends were trimmed by 3 bases and 0 bases, with 18 bases remaining between them. This CDR3 has 16 residues. The CDR3 region is CSVDGVFGESSYEQYF. The CDR3 DNA follows: TGCAGCGTTGATGGTGTTTTCGGAGAGAGCTCCTACGAGCAGTACTTC.

V is TRBV7-2 and J is TRBJ1-5; no clear D. This CDR3 is 14 amino acids long. Trimming left V 5 bases short and J 6 bases short, with 14 bases between. CDR1 SGHTA and CDR2 FQGNSA come from the germline V gene. CDR3 in amino acids: CASSERAGFQPQHF. The CDR3 nucleotides read TGTGCCAGCAGCGAGAGGGCGGGGTTTCAGCCCCAGCATTTT.

The J gene is TRBJ2-5, the V gene TRBV21-1; TRBD1, as called in the table, went unchecked against the DNA. TRBV21-1 has pseudogene status. This CDR3 region has 15 residues. DNA of the CDR3: TGTGCCAGCAGGCTCCGGGACAGGTACCAAGAGACCCAGTACTTC. The encoded protein is CASRLRDRYQETQYF.

The chain carries TRBV6-6 and TRBJ1-5, with D unclear. The CDR3 runs 15 residues. The ends were cut back, 6 bases at V and 1 base at J, with 13 bases in the middle. The germline gives CDR1 MNHNY, CDR2 SVGAGI (reference sequence). The CDR3 region is CASSHGSDSNQPQHF. The CDR3 nucleotides are TGTGCCAGCAGCCACGGATCGGACAGCAATCAGCCCCAGCATTTT.

Only a few counts were recorded for this clonotype. The CDR3 region is CASSKGKGEQYF. The CDR3, as DNA: TGTGCCAGCAGCAAGGGCAAGGGGGAGCAGTACTTC. This chain links TRBV21-1 with TRBJ2-7; TRBD1 is the table's D call and was not checked against the DNA. TRBV21-1 is a listed pseudogene. The CDR3 consists of 12 residues.

The rearrangement uses TRBV10-3 and TRBJ1-1; perhaps TRBD1 as D (5 bases). This CDR3 is built from 10 residues. The germline CDR1 and CDR2 sequences are ENHRY and SYGVKD. CDR3 DNA: TGTGCAGGGTGGGGCTCGTTGGCTTTCTTT. It is translated as CAGWGSLAFF.

V and J are TRBV20-1 and TRBJ2-7; TRBD1 matches 10 bases. The germline CDR1 and CDR2 sequences are DFQATT and SNEGSKA (reference sequence). This CDR3 spans 12 amino acids. The V and J ends lost 5 bases and 4 bases, in that order; junction bases with no gene match: 2. CDR3 residues: CSALGQGYEQYF. CDR3 nucleotides: TGCAGTGCTCTGGGACAGGGGTACGAGCAGTACTTC.

The chain links TRBV6-5 to TRBJ2-1; no clear D gene. The germline V and J ends were trimmed by 0 bases and 4 bases, with 13 bases remaining between them. This CDR3 comprises 16 residues. The germline CDR1 and CDR2 sequences are MNHEY and SVGAGI. This chain's CDR3 is CASSYSKGRQYNEQFF. The CDR3 nucleotides are TGTGCCAGCAGTTACTCGAAAGGGCGGCAGTACAATGAGCAGTTCTTC.

The rearrangement joins TRBV7-2 to TRBJ2-3; 14 positions match TRBD2. From germline, CDR1 is SGHTA and CDR2 FQGNSA. The CDR3 loop spans 18 amino acids. V shed 8 bases, J shed 3 bases, and the junction held 13 bases outside the gene matches. The CDR3 sequence is CASCSRTSGRRVTDTQYF. DNA of the CDR3: TGTGCCAGCTGTTCTCGGACTAGCGGGAGGCGTGTGACAGATACGCAGTATTTT.

This clonotype has at least ten counts. The chain has TRBV28 and TRBJ2-7; tentative D call: TRBD2 (5 bases). Between the trimmed V and J ends, which lost 1 base and 5 bases, there was a span of 15 bases. In germline, CDR1 is MDHEN, CDR2 SYDVKM. CDR3 length equals 15 residues. Here the CDR3 reads CASSLSWQSSNEQYF. For the CDR3, the DNA is TGTGCCAGCAGTTTATCGTGGCAGTCTAGCAACGAGCAGTACTTC.

The chain employs TRBV5-1 and TRBJ2-5, with TRBD1 identical over 8 bases. Germline CDR1 is SGHRS and CDR2 is YFSETQ. The CDR3 covers 15 residues. With 2 bases clipped from V and 4 bases from J, the junction kept 7 bases outside the gene matches. This CDR3 reads CASSLAMGTGETQYF. Written as DNA, the CDR3 is TGCGCCAGCAGCTTAGCTATGGGGACAGGAGAGACCCAGTACTTC.

This chain uses TRBV5-5 with TRBJ2-7; 7 nucleotides match TRBD2. The V gene end was trimmed by 4 bases and the J gene end by 2 bases; junction bases not matched to a gene: 6. Germline CDR1 SGHKS, CDR2 YYEKEE (reference sequence). The length of the CDR3 is 14 residues. This CDR3 is CASSATGTTYEQYF. DNA for the CDR3: TGTGCCAGCAGCGCCACCGGGACTACCTACGAGCAGTACTTC.

This clonotype showed up just a few times. The V gene is TRBV9, the J gene TRBJ2-3; the D is unclear. The V gene lost 0 bases and the J gene lost 0 bases, with 8 bases spanning the gap. The CDR3 contains 15 residues. The germline gives CDR1 SGDLS, CDR2 YYNGEE. CDR3 loop: CASSVGGSSTDTQYF. CDR3 DNA sequence: TGTGCCAGCAGCGTAGGGGGATCTAGCACAGATACGCAGTATTTT.

In DNA, the CDR3 is TGCGCCAGCAGCCATCCCGACTACGTCGGGACCGGGGAGCTGTTTTTT. This encodes CASSHPDYVGTGELFF. This chain links TRBV4-1 with TRBJ2-2, with D maybe TRBD2 (5 bases). This CDR3 comprises 16 residues. V was clipped by 3 bases and J by 5 bases, with 16 bases between them. The germline V gene encodes CDR1 MGHRA and CDR2 YSYEKL.

J is TRBJ2-3 and V is TRBV29-1, with a possible D match to TRBD1 (6 bases). V gave up 4 bases and J gave up 4 bases, with 9 bases separating them. The CDR3 covers 12 residues. Germline assignment: CDR1 SQVTM and CDR2 ANQGSEA. CDR3 coding DNA: TGCAGCGTTGTCAGGGGATCAGATACGCAGTATTTT. Its translation is CSVVRGSDTQYF.

This clonotype was counted a few times. The chain is built from TRBV25-1 and TRBJ2-1; D is uncertain. Germline CDR1 and CDR2: MGHDK and SYGVNS. There are 13 residues in the CDR3. The V end lost 3 bases, the J end lost 5 bases, and 8 bases lay between the germline ends. The chain's CDR3 is CASSDNIDNEQFF. The CDR3 nucleotides are TGTGCCAGCAGTGATAATATCGACAATGAGCAGTTCTTC.

J is TRBJ2-7 and V is TRBV5-6; D is undetermined. The CDR3 runs 13 residues. The V end was cut by 2 bases, the J end by 1 base, with 7 bases between. Germline values: CDR1 SGHDT, CDR2 YYEEEE. The CDR3 reads CASSFPASYEQYF. The CDR3 DNA follows: TGTGCCAGCAGCTTTCCCGCGTCCTACGAGCAGTACTTC.

There are a few counts of this clonotype. For the CDR3, the DNA is TGCAGGATCTTGACAGGGGACAATGAGCAGTTCTTC. It is translated as CRILTGDNEQFF. The chain links TRBV20-1 to TRBJ2-1, with 8 bases lining up with TRBD1. The CDR3 length is 12 residues. CDR1 is DFQATT and CDR2 is SNEGSKA in the germline V gene (reference sequence).

V and J are TRBV5-6 and TRBJ2-1; the D is unclear. Germline V gives CDR1 SGHDT, CDR2 YYEEEE. This CDR3 contains 14 residues. The ends were cut back, 2 bases at V and 2 bases at J, with 8 bases in the middle. The CDR3 sequence is CASSFRQAYNEQFF. DNA for the CDR3: TGTGCCAGCAGCTTCCGGCAGGCCTACAATGAGCAGTTCTTC.

The table lists this clonotype with a few counts. An end of the junction does not agree with germline; a read error may underlie this. This chain connects TRBV7-7 to TRBJ2-5; 7 positions match TRBD1. Per the germline V gene, CDR1 is SSHAT and CDR2 is FNYEAQ (reference sequence). CDR3 size: 15 residues. CDR3 sequence reads: CASSSDRASQETQYF. The CDR3, as DNA: TGTGCTAGCAGCTCCGACAGGGCCAGCCAAGAGACCCAGTACTTC.

This clonotype was detected only a few times. The chain is built from TRBV6-5 and TRBJ2-1; 11 bases are shared with TRBD1. The CDR3 is 16 amino acids. Germline V gene data show CDR1 as MNHEY and CDR2 as SVGAGI. V was pared by 2 bases and J by 6 bases, with 6 bases of the junction left unmatched. The CDR3 sequence is CASSYVPGQGVNEQFF. DNA of the CDR3: TGTGCCAGCAGTTACGTACCGGGACAGGGGGTCAATGAGCAGTTCTTC.

This clonotype was detected ten times or more. The rearrangement links TRBV12-3 or TRBV12-4 to TRBJ2-5; D gene uncertain. V lost 3 bases and J 2 bases, leaving 1 base between the germline ends. This CDR3 has 11 residues. CDR3 nucleotides: TGTGCCAGCAGTTTTCAAGAGACCCAGTACTTC. It specifies CASSFQETQYF.

The rearrangement links TRBV3-1 to TRBJ2-7; D ambiguous. V was pared by 2 bases and J by 5 bases, with 10 bases between. Germline assignment: CDR1 LGHDT and CDR2 YNNKEL (reference sequence). CDR3 size: 13 residues. The DNA for the CDR3 is TGTGCCAGCAGCCAAATTGGTATCCACGAGCAGTACTTC. Protein sequence: CASSQIGIHEQYF.

As to this clonotype: One end of the junction is discordant with germline, which a read error may explain. CDR3 DNA sequence: TGCGCCAGCAGCCAAGAATGGAGTAGGACCTACAACGAGCAGTTCTTC. It yields the protein CASSQEWSRTYNEQFF. The chain is built from TRBV4-3 and TRBJ2-7; D is unresolved. The tail of the sequence fits TRBJ2-1 better, so the J call may be wrong. The germline V gene has CDR1 LGHNA and CDR2 YSLEER. This CDR3 has 16 residues.

The sample holds one count of this clonotype. The J gene is TRBJ1-6, the V gene TRBV7-2; unclear D gene. V lost 1 base and J 4 bases, leaving 8 bases between the germline ends. This CDR3 region has 15 residues. Germline V CDR1 and CDR2: SGHTA, FQGNSA. CDR3 protein: CASSLVGAYNSPLHF. CDR3 coding DNA: TGTGCCAGCAGCTTAGTAGGAGCTTATAATTCACCCCTCCACTTT. Supplemented by reference TRBV7-2 and TRBJ1-6, the full variable domain reads GAGVSQSPSNKVTEKGKDVELRCDPISGHTALYWYRQSLGQGLEFLIYFQGNSAPDKSGLPSDRFSAERTGGSVSTLTIQRTQQEDSAVYLCASSLVGAYNSPLHFGNGTRLTVT.

The count of this clonotype is one. The chain employs TRBV4-1 and TRBJ1-1; 8 bases agree with TRBD1. Germline CDR1 MGHRA, CDR2 YSYEKL. The CDR3 consists of 14 residues. The V and J ends lost 1 base and 3 bases, in that order; junction bases with no gene match: 1. The CDR3 coding sequence is TGCGCCAGCAGCCAAGGGGACAGGTACACTGAAGCTTTCTTT. Residues: CASSQGDRYTEAFF.